The 12 T cell receptor beta chains reported below all come from one sample, sequenced in a study of type 1 regulatory T cells. In TCRdb, the reads were re-called with MiXCR into one record per CDR3 protein. The sample has about 62,000 distinct CDR3 sequences, 60% to 65% seen once; the top ten hold less than 2%. Antigens of these TCRs are unknown. The source material was cultured non-Tr1 T cells, either the whole culture or a sorted T cell fraction (not recorded which). Receptor source: a human donor in good health.

The chain combines TRBV7-8 with TRBJ2-7; D is ambiguous. Deletions cut 4 bases from V and 2 bases from J, with 12 bases between. CDR3 size: 14 residues. Germline values: CDR1 SGHVS, CDR2 FQNEAQ. The CDR3 sequence is CASSSRTATYEQYF. The CDR3, as DNA: TGTGCCAGCAGCTCCCGGACGGCGACCTACGAGCAGTACTTC.

V usage is TRBV7-2 and J usage is TRBJ2-3, with TRBD2 matching 7 bases. Trimming removed 0 bases from V and 1 base from J; junction bases left unmatched: 7. Germline V gene data show CDR1 as SGHTA and CDR2 as FQGNSA. The CDR3 sequence is 17 residues long. The CDR3 nucleotides are TGTGCCAGCAGCTTAGCCTCCCCGGGAGGAGGCACAGATACGCAGTATTTT. The encoded protein is CASSLASPGGGTDTQYF.

This clonotype was counted a single time. The V and J genes are TRBV30 and TRBJ1-5; D not resolved. Germline lookup yields CDR1 GTSNPN and CDR2 SVGIG (reference sequence). V was cut by 6 bases and J by 5 bases, with 11 bases left in between. The CDR3 is 12 amino acids. DNA of the CDR3: TGTGCCTGTAGGCGACGGGATCAGCCCCAGCATTTT. Its protein product is CACRRRDQPQHF.

The chain has TRBV28 and TRBJ2-7; perhaps TRBD2 as D (6 bases). This CDR3 contains 19 residues. Germline V gene sequence: CDR1 MDHEN, CDR2 SYDVKM. Trimming pared 3 bases from V and 3 bases from J, leaving 27 bases between. CDR3 sequence reads: CASSFYYVSQGGKVYEQYF. The CDR3 DNA reads TGTGCCAGCAGTTTCTACTACGTCAGTCAGGGCGGGAAGGTCTACGAGCAGTACTTC.

This clonotype showed up just once. The CDR3 sequence is CSATGTGYYEQYF. DNA for the CDR3: TGCAGCGCTACCGGGACAGGGTACTACGAGCAGTACTTC. The chain has TRBV29-1 and TRBJ2-7; 9 nucleotides line up with TRBD1. Per germline, CDR1 SQVTM and CDR2 ANQGSEA. The trim removed 7 bases at V and 3 bases at J, leaving 7 bases unmatched. This CDR3 contains 13 residues.

In DNA, the CDR3 is TGTGCCAGCAGTTTTACAGGGGGGGAAAAACTGTTTTTT. Amino acid sequence: CASSFTGGEKLFF. J is TRBJ1-4 and V is TRBV27, with 8 bases lining up with TRBD1. The CDR3 runs 13 residues. V gave up 3 bases and J gave up 8 bases; unmatched junction bases: 2. Per germline, CDR1 MNHEY and CDR2 SMNVEV (reference sequence).

This clonotype occurred a few times. The chain uses TRBV7-2 and TRBJ2-2; 13 positions agree with TRBD2. Germline CDR1 and CDR2: SGHTA and FQGNSA. CDR3 length: 14 amino acids. V lost 6 bases to trimming and J lost 9 bases; unmatched junction nucleotides: 4. In DNA form, the CDR3 reads TGTGCCAGCAGGCCTGGGACTAGCGGGAGGGAGCTGTTTTTT. The encoded protein is CASRPGTSGRELFF.

CDR3 nucleotide sequence: TGTGCAAGTCGCTACTGGACCCGAGGGATTCAGTACTTC. It is translated as CASRYWTRGIQYF. This chain joins TRBV12-2 and TRBJ2-4; the table's TRBD2 call for D was not verified on the DNA. TRBV12-2 is an annotated pseudogene. This CDR3 comprises 13 residues.

This clonotype occurred a few times. This chain joins TRBV6-5 and TRBJ2-7; 10 nucleotides line up with TRBD1. Germline V gene lookup returns CDR1 MNHEY and CDR2 SVGAGI. After removal of 4 bases from V and 6 bases from J, the junction contained 6 bases not matched to a gene. There are 14 residues in the CDR3. The CDR3 loop is CASSSGQGTFEQYF. The CDR3 DNA reads TGTGCCAGCAGTTCGGGACAGGGGACATTCGAGCAGTACTTC.

The chain recombines TRBV18 with TRBJ2-1; TRBD2 might be the D (5 bases). V lost 6 bases and J 3 bases, leaving 15 bases between the germline ends. CDR3 length: 15 residues. From germline, CDR1 is KGHSH and CDR2 LQKENI. The CDR3 region has the DNA TGTGCCAGCTCCAAAGCGGAGCCCTTCTACAATGAGCAGTTCTTC. Protein sequence: CASSKAEPFYNEQFF.

Only a few counts were recorded for this clonotype. The chain combines TRBV5-1 with TRBJ2-1, with a weak D call TRBD1 (5 bases). V lost 4 bases, J lost 6 bases, and 14 bases lay in between. This CDR3 is built from 14 residues. CDR1 is SGHRS, CDR2 YFSETQ, per germline. CDR3 loop: CASSPYQGPNEQFF. In DNA, the CDR3 is TGCGCCAGCAGCCCCTACCAGGGCCCCAATGAGCAGTTCTTC.

This chain uses TRBV6-1 with TRBJ1-4; possibly TRBD1 for D (6 bases). Germline CDR1 MNHNS, CDR2 SASEGT. The V gene lost 7 bases and the J gene lost 0 bases, with 6 bases spanning the gap. The CDR3 is made up of 13 amino acids. CDR3 sequence: CASTGATNEKLFF. The CDR3 coding sequence is TGTGCCAGCACAGGGGCAACTAATGAAAAACTGTTTTTT.